Described below is a single T cell receptor (beta chain) sequence and its context. The data stem from a study of T cell changes during pregnancy in multiple sclerosis. This table comes from immunoSEQ multiplex PCR, and its TCRdb copy is limited to in-frame clones, with some not included. Of 40,000 to 50,000 clones in the sample, approximately 94% were seen once. This specimen consisted of CD8+ T cells from peripheral blood mononuclear cells, obtained in the third trimester of pregnancy. The sequence was obtained from a female donor with multiple sclerosis, enrolled in a pregnancy study.

CDR3: CAWTGNYGYTF. CDR3 in DNA: TGTGCCTGGACAGGGAACTATGGCTACACCTTC. The J gene is TRBJ1-2, the V gene TRBV30, with TRBD1 as a possible D gene (5 bases). Germline assignment: CDR1 GTSNPN and CDR2 SVGIG (reference sequence). CDR3 size: 11 residues. Between the trimmed V and J ends, which lost 4 bases and 2 bases, there was a span of 5 bases.